This TCR beta chain was observed in a study of Ad26.COV2.S vaccination and SARS-CoV-2 variants. Study overall: It was the COV1001 Ad26.COV2.S trial arm that included the donor. Into the muscle, Ad26.COV2.S was dosed once or twice, 56 days apart. Study results and limitations: Placebo and vaccine recipients had non-spike TCR breadth that was similar.

Some clones are missing from TCRdb's copy, which holds only in-frame ones; the method was immunoSEQ multiplex PCR. The sample includes about 350,000 clones, more than 75% seen only once; the top ten take roughly 3.3%. As concerns this clone: Its antigen is currently unknown. The limits of the CDR3 on the DNA are not certain, so only TCRdb's listed CDR3 is given.

Documented treatment: roughly 19 received Ad26.COV2.S at low or high dose, single or two shots; a few received placebo; per-sample allocation not given. All samples were drawn on day 63, counting from the first vaccine or placebo injection. The CDR3 contains 16 residues when both ends are counted. CDR1 SGHRS and CDR2 YFSETQ come from the germline V gene. The sample was peripheral blood, taken in a trial of Ad26.COV2.S vaccine versus placebo. The receptor was derived from a person between 18 and 59 years old who received the Ad26.COV2.S COVID-19 vaccine or a placebo. The rearrangement links TRBV5-1 to TRBJ2-3; the D call TRBD1 from the table was never checked on the DNA. This chain's CDR3 is CASSIFGPGTPDTQYF.